The next 17 T cell receptor beta chains were all read from a single sample in a study of shared clonotypes between healthy human individuals. Terminally differentiated effector memory CD45RA+ cells were left out of the naive CD8 fraction, which was CD45RO-negative and positively selected for CCR7. The protocol was immunoSEQ multiplex PCR, while the TCRdb copy is restricted to in-frame clones and leaves out a portion. The repertoire holds about 2.1 million clones, with about 92% as singletons. The sample taken for sequencing was naive CD8+ T cells from PBMCs. The receptors were sampled from a man aged 18 to 29 in good health. Some clones in this sample may be carry-over from other donors' samples.

On this clone itself: A junction boundary mismatches the germline segment, possibly from a read error. J is TRBJ2-7 and V is TRBV27; 9 positions match TRBD1. The CDR3 is 8 residues long. Germline CDR1 MNHEY, CDR2 SMNVEV (reference sequence). This CDR3 reads CASRDRVF. The CDR3 DNA reads as TGTGCCAGCCGGGACAGGGTCTTC.

J is TRBJ2-3 and V is TRBV7-9, with 11 nucleotides matching TRBD2. The J segment lost 2 bases and the V segment lost 2 bases, leaving 3 bases of the junction unmatched. This CDR3 comprises 16 residues. Germline CDR1 is SEHNR and CDR2 is FQNEAQ (reference sequence). The CDR3 sequence: CASSLRLAGHTDTQYF. CDR3 in DNA: TGTGCCAGCAGCTTACGACTAGCGGGACACACAGATACGCAGTATTTT.

The rearrangement links TRBV4-1 to TRBJ2-1, with D perhaps matching TRBD1 (6 bases). Germline assignment: CDR1 MGHRA and CDR2 YSYEKL. The germline V and J ends were trimmed by 1 base and 11 bases, with 18 bases remaining between them. The CDR3 is 15 amino acids. The CDR3 spells CASSQVWTELTKQFF. The CDR3 DNA sequence: TGCGCCAGCAGCCAAGTTTGGACAGAGCTCACGAAGCAGTTCTTC.

V and J are TRBV6-1 and TRBJ2-7; TRBD2 is a possible D gene (6 bases). The germline gives CDR1 MNHNS, CDR2 SASEGT. Trimming took 0 bases from V and 1 from J, leaving 19 bases between them. This CDR3 is built from 18 residues. Here the CDR3 reads CASSEALAVILESYEQYF. DNA of the CDR3: TGTGCCAGCAGTGAAGCGTTAGCGGTCATCCTAGAGTCCTACGAGCAGTACTTC.

Worth noting for this clone: This same CDR3 is encoded by further DNA sequences in the sample. The chain carries TRBV7-6 and TRBJ2-1, with 8 bases that match TRBD2. V lost 5 bases, J lost 1 base, and 4 bases stayed unmatched. This CDR3 has 15 amino acids. Germline-derived CDR1 and CDR2 are SGHVS and FNYEAQ. CDR3 amino acids: CASSPLAVSYNEQFF. CDR3 coding DNA: TGTGCCAGCAGCCCACTAGCGGTGTCCTACAATGAGCAGTTCTTC.

The rearrangement joins TRBV7-3 to TRBJ2-2; 7 bases align to TRBD2. CDR3 length: 15 residues. V dropped 5 bases and J dropped 1; count of bases not matched to a gene: 4. Looked up from germline, CDR1 is SGHTA and CDR2 is FQGTGA. CDR3 nucleotides: TGTGCCAGCAGCCCCCTAGCGGAGAACACCGGGGAGCTGTTTTTT. This codes for CASSPLAENTGELFF.

The chain is built from TRBV7-2 and TRBJ1-1; 8 bases are a match to TRBD1. V shed 5 bases and J 6 bases; nucleotides not matched to a gene: 5. CDR1 SGHTA and CDR2 FQGNSA come from the germline V gene. This CDR3 has 13 amino acids. CDR3 sequence (DNA): TGTGCCAGCAGCCCAGGGGGCGCGGCTGAAGCTTTCTTT. This sequence encodes CASSPGGAAEAFF.

J is TRBJ2-3 and V is TRBV27, with D perhaps TRBD1 (6 bases). The CDR3 runs 15 residues. Germline-derived CDR1 and CDR2 are MNHEY and SMNVEV (reference sequence). Trimming stripped 5 bases from V and 3 bases from J, with 15 bases between. Here the CDR3 DNA reads TGTGCCAGCAGTACCATACAGGGTTGGACAGATACGCAGTATTTT. This translates into CASSTIQGWTDTQYF.

This clone was detected once. The chain uses TRBV5-4 and TRBJ2-7; possibly TRBD2 for D (6 bases). CDR1 SGHNT and CDR2 YYREEE come from the germline V gene (reference sequence). V was cut by 2 bases and J by 5 bases, with 17 bases left in between. The CDR3 is 15 residues long. CDR3 bases: TGTGCCAGCAGCTTATTACCGGGACTGCGCCACGAGCAGTACTTC. It is translated as CASSLLPGLRHEQYF.

This chain links TRBV27 with TRBJ1-5; D may be TRBD1 (6 bases). V was trimmed by 3 bases and J by 7 bases, leaving 10 bases between them. Per the germline V gene, CDR1 is MNHEY and CDR2 is SMNVEV (reference sequence). This CDR3 region has 13 residues. The CDR3 protein is CASSLGASQPQHF. The CDR3 DNA reads as TGTGCCAGCAGTTTGGGGGCATCCCAGCCCCAGCATTTT.

The gene calls are TRBV5-6 and TRBJ1-3, with TRBD1 as a possible D gene (5 bases). CDR3 size: 13 residues. V gave up 3 bases and J gave up 2 bases, with 6 bases separating them. Germline V gene data show CDR1 as SGHDT and CDR2 as YYEEEE. CDR3 DNA sequence: TGTGCCAGCAGCTGGGACGCTGGAAACACCATATATTTT. It codes for CASSWDAGNTIYF.

J is TRBJ2-3 and V is TRBV6-1; D might be TRBD2 (5 bases). This CDR3 has 19 residues. The V gene lost 0 bases and the J gene lost 1 base, with 20 bases spanning the gap. The germline V gene has CDR1 MNHNS and CDR2 SASEGT. CDR3 nucleotide sequence: TGTGCCAGCAGTGAAGCGCTCGGAGGAAACCTATACCGCACAGATACGCAGTATTTT. This encodes CASSEALGGNLYRTDTQYF.

CDR3 in DNA: TGCGCCAGCAGCCCCAGGGCGACGGTGAGCAATCAGCCCCAGCATTTT. This translates into CASSPRATVSNQPQHF. The chain links TRBV4-1 to TRBJ1-5; TRBD1 is a possible D gene (5 bases). This CDR3 is built from 16 residues. V was clipped by 4 bases and J by 1 base, with 14 bases between them. Looked up from germline, CDR1 is MGHRA and CDR2 is YSYEKL.

The rearrangement joins TRBV5-4 to TRBJ1-5; the D is unclear. This CDR3 contains 12 residues. Germline loops: CDR1 SGHNT, CDR2 YYREEE (reference sequence). Trimming took off 5 bases at V and 8 bases at J, with 11 bases between the two ends. The CDR3 bases are TGTGCCAGCAGGTTCGACGGGGAGCCCCAGCATTTT. It encodes CASRFDGEPQHF.

As regards this clone: Other DNA sequences in the same sample also yield this CDR3. The gene calls are TRBV7-9 and TRBJ2-7, with 7 bases identical to TRBD1. The CDR3 totals 14 residues. Trimming cost V 3 bases and J 4 bases; bases outside gene matches: 6. Looked up from germline, CDR1 is SEHNR and CDR2 is FQNEAQ (reference sequence). The CDR3 here is CASSFRDRPYEQYF. The CDR3 region has the DNA TGTGCCAGCAGCTTCCGGGACAGACCGTACGAGCAGTACTTC.

The rearrangement links TRBV5-1 to TRBJ2-7; weak D call: TRBD1 (6 bases). The CDR3 extends over 17 amino acids. Germline V gene data show CDR1 as SGHRS and CDR2 as YFSETQ. Trimming cost V 0 bases and J 1 base, with 17 bases left between them. As DNA, the CDR3 is TGCGCCAGCAGCTTGGCCCGCCAGGGGTTGATGTCCTACGAGCAGTACTTC. Its protein is CASSLARQGLMSYEQYF.

CDR3 amino acids: CASSVGLGGDTGELFF. In DNA form, the CDR3 reads TGTGCCAGCAGCGTGGGTTTGGGGGGAGACACCGGGGAGCTGTTTTTT. The chain employs TRBV9 and TRBJ2-2, with D perhaps TRBD2 (6 bases). The CDR3 sequence is 16 residues long. The V gene's germline CDR1 is SGDLS and CDR2 YYNGEE. V was cut by 2 bases and J by 3 bases, with 14 bases left in between.